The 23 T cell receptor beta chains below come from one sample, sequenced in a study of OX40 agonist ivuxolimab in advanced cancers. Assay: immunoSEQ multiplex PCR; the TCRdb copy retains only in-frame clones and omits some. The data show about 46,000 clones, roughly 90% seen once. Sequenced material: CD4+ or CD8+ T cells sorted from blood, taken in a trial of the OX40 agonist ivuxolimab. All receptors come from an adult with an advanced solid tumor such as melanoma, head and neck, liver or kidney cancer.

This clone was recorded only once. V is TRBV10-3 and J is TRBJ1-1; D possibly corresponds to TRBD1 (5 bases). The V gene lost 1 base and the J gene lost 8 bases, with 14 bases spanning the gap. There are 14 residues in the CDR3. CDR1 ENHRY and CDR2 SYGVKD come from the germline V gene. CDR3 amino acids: CAISELRYGGEAFF. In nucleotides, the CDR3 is TGTGCCATCAGTGAGTTGCGCTACGGGGGAGAAGCTTTCTTT.

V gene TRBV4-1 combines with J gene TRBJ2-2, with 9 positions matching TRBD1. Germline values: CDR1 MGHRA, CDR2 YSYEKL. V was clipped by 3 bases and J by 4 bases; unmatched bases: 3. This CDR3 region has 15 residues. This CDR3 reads CASSHTGGFTGELFF. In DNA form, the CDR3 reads TGCGCCAGCAGCCATACAGGGGGCTTCACCGGGGAGCTGTTTTTT.

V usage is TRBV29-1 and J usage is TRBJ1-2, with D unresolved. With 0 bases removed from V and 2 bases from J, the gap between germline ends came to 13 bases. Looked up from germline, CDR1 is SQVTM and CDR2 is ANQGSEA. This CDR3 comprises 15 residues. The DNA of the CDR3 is TGCAGCGTTGAAGATCAGGCCCGATTAAACTATGGCTACACCTTC. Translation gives CSVEDQARLNYGYTF.

The CDR3 loop is CASSSEQGPDYGYTF. CDR3 bases: TGTGCCAGCAGCTCTGAACAGGGGCCGGACTATGGCTACACCTTC. The chain recombines TRBV7-8 with TRBJ1-2, with TRBD1 identical over 7 bases. The J segment lost 3 bases and the V segment lost 4 bases, leaving 8 bases of the junction unmatched. Germline lookup yields CDR1 SGHVS and CDR2 FQNEAQ. This CDR3 spans 15 amino acids.

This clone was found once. This CDR3 reads CASSFWEGNEQFF. In DNA form, the CDR3 reads TGTGCCAGCAGCTTCTGGGAGGGCAATGAGCAGTTCTTC. J is TRBJ2-1 and V is TRBV11-1; 7 bases line up with TRBD2. CDR1 and CDR2 from the germline V gene are SGHAT and FQDESV (reference sequence). After removal of 3 bases from V and 6 bases from J, the junction contained 2 bases not matched to a gene. This CDR3 comprises 13 residues.

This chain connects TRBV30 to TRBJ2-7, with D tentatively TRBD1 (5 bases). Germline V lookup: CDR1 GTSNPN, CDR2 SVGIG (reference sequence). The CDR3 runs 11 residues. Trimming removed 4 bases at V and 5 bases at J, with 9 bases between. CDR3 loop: CAWNLGHEQYF. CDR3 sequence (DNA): TGTGCCTGGAATCTGGGGCACGAGCAGTACTTC.

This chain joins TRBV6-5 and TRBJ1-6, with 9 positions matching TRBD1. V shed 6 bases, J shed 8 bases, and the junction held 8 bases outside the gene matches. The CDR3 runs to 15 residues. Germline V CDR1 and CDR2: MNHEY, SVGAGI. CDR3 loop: CASSTLTGGDSPLHF. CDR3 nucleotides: TGTGCCAGCAGCACGCTGACAGGGGGGGATTCACCCCTCCACTTT.

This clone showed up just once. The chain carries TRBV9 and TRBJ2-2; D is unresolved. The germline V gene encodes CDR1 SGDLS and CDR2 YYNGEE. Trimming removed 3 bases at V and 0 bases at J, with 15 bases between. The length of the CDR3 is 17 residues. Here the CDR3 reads CASSALMRTANTGELFF. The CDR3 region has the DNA TGTGCCAGCAGCGCCCTAATGAGGACCGCGAACACCGGGGAGCTGTTTTTT. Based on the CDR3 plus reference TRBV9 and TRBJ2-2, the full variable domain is DSGVTQTPKHLITATGQRVTLRCSPRSGDLSVYWYQQSLDQGLQFLIQYYNGEERAKGNILERFSAQQFPDLHSELNLSSLELGDSALYFCASSALMRTANTGELFFGEGSRLTVL.

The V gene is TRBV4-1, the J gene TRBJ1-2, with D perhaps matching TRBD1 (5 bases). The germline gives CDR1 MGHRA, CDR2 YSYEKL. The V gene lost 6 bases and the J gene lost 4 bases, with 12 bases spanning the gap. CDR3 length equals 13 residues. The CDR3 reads CASSSTDSYGYTF. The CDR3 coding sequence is TGCGCCAGCAGTTCGACAGACTCCTATGGCTACACCTTC.

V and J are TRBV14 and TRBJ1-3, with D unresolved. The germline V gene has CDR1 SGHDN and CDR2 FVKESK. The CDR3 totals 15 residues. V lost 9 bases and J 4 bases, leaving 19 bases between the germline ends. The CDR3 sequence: CARYRGLLLGNTIYF. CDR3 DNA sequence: TGTGCCAGGTATCGGGGTCTTCTTCTCGGAAACACCATATATTTT.

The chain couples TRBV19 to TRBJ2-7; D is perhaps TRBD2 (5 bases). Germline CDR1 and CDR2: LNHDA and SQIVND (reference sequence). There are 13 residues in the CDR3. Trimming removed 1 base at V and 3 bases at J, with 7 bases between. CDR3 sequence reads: CASSIGRDYEQYF. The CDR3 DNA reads TGTGCCAGTAGTATAGGTCGGGACTACGAGCAGTACTTC.

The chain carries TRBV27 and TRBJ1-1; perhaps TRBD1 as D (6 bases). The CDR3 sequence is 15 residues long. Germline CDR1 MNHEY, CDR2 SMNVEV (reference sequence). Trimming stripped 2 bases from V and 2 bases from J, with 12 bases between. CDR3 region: CASSLNGQLNTEAFF. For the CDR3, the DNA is TGTGCCAGCAGTTTAAACGGACAGCTAAACACTGAAGCTTTCTTT.

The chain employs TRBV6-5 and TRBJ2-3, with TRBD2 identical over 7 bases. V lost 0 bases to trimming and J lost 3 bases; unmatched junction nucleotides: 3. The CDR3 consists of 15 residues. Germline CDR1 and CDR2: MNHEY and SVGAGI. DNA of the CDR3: TGTGCCAGCAGTTACTCGTGGGGGGGGACAGATACGCAGTATTTT. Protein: CASSYSWGGTDTQYF.

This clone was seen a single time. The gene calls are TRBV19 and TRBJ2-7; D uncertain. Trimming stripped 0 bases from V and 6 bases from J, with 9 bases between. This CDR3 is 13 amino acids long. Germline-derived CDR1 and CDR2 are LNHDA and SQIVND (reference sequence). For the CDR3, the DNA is TGTGCCAGTAGTATAGATCTCAGAGGCGAGCAGTACGTC. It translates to CASSIDLRGEQYV.

As DNA, the CDR3 is TGTGCCAGCAGCTTAGTAATCGGGGCGGGAGCCCTTAGTCACGAGCAGTACTTC. This codes for CASSLVIGAGALSHEQYF. The chain joins TRBV7-9 to TRBJ2-7, with TRBD2 matching over 7 bases. This CDR3 comprises 18 residues. Germline CDR1 reads SEHNR; CDR2 reads FQNEAQ (reference sequence). V lost 1 base, J lost 5 bases, and 17 bases stayed unmatched.

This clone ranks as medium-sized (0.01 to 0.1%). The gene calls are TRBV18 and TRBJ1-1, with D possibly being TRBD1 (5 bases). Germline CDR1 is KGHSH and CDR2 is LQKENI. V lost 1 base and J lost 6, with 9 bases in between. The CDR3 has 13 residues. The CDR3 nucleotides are TGTGCCAGCTCACCACAAACAGGCGCTGAAGCTTTCTTT. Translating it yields CASSPQTGAEAFF.

The CDR3 DNA reads TGTGCCAGCCGGGACAGGGCCTTCAATCAGCCCCAGCATTTT. Its translation is CASRDRAFNQPQHF. The rearrangement links TRBV28 to TRBJ1-5; TRBD1 matches 9 bases. This CDR3 comprises 14 residues. Germline CDR1 MDHEN, CDR2 SYDVKM. V lost 8 bases, J lost 3 bases, and 5 bases stayed unmatched.

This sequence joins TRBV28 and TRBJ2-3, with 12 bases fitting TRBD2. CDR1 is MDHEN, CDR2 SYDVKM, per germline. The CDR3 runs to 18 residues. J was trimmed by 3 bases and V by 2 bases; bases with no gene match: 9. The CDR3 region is CASSLSVASGGATDTQYF. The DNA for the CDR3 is TGTGCCAGCAGTTTAAGTGTGGCTAGCGGGGGGGCGACAGATACGCAGTATTTT.

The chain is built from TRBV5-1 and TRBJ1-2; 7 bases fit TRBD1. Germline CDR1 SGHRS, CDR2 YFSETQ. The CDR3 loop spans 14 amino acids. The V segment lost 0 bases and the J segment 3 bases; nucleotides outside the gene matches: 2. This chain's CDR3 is CASSLGTGDYGYTF. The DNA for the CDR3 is TGCGCCAGCAGCTTGGGGACAGGTGACTATGGCTACACCTTC. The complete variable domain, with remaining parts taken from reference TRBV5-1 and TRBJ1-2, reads KAGVTQTPRYLIKTRGQQVTLSCSPISGHRSVSWYQQTPGQGLQFLFEYFSETQRNKGNFPGRFSGRQFSNSRSEMNVSTLELGDSALYLCASSLGTGDYGYTFGSGTRLTVV.

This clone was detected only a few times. CDR3 bases: TGTGCCAGCAGACAGGACTCGCACAATGAGCAGTTCTTC. This codes for CASRQDSHNEQFF. The V and J genes are TRBV5-4 and TRBJ2-1; D tentatively fits TRBD1 or TRBD2 (5 bases each). V lost 5 bases and J 5 bases, leaving 11 bases between the germline ends. This CDR3 is built from 13 residues. CDR1 and CDR2 (germline): SGHNT, YYREEE (reference sequence).

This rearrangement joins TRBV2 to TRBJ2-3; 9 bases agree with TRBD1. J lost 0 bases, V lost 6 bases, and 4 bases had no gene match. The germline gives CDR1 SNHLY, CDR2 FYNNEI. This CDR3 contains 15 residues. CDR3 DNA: TGTGCCAGCAGCCTTGGGACAGGGAGCACAGATACGCAGTATTTT. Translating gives CASSLGTGSTDTQYF.

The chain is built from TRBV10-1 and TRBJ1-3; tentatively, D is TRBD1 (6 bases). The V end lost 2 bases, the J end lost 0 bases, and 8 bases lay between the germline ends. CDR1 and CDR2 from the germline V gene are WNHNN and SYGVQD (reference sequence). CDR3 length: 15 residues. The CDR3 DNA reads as TGCGCCAGCAGTGAGGACAGGACCTCTGGAAACACCATATATTTT. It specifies CASSEDRTSGNTIYF.

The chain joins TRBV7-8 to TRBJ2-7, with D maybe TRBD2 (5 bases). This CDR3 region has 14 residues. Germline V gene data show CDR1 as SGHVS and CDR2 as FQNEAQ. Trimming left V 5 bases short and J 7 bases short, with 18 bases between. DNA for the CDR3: TGTGCCAGCAGCCTGTTAGTAGCGCCCCGGGAGCAGTACTTC. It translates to CASSLLVAPREQYF.